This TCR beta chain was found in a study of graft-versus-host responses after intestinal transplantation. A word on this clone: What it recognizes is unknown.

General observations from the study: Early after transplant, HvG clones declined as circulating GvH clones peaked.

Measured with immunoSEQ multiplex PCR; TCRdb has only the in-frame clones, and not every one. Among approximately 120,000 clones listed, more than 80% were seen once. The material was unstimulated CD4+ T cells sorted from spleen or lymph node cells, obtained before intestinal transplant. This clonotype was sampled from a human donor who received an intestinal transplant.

This CDR3 is CASRTAGGEKLFF. The CDR3 region has the DNA TGTGCCAGTAGGACAGCTGGAGGTGAAAAACTGTTTTTT. The chain combines TRBV19 with TRBJ1-4; the D gene is possibly TRBD1 (5 bases). The CDR3 sequence is 13 residues long. Trimming took off 6 bases at V and 7 bases at J, with 12 bases between the two ends. The germline V gene has CDR1 LNHDA and CDR2 SQIVND (reference sequence).